This entry lists 6 T cell receptor beta chains sequenced from one sample in a study of cytomegalovirus exposure and HLA in healthy donors (dated by TCRdb to the late 2010s). The method was the immunoSEQ multiplex PCR assay. For the multiplex PCR, a mixture combining 60 forward primers for TCR Vbeta segments and 13 reverse primers for TCR Jbeta segments was used. Here the immuneACCESS table is served through TCRdb, limited to in-frame sequences with V and J called. Missing clones are a known gap in these copies; in checked studies unresolved V genes cover under half, and the rest lacks a known reason. For this sample there are 110,000 or so clones; around 77% appear just once. The biggest ten clones account for approximately 6.3% of the sample. Material for sequencing was PBMCs. The receptor set was obtained from a man younger than 35 in good health and CMV-seropositive.

The chain couples TRBV19 to TRBJ1-2; a weak D match, TRBD1 (5 bases). The germline V gene encodes CDR1 LNHDA and CDR2 SQIVND (reference sequence). Trimming pared 4 bases from V and 5 bases from J, leaving 8 bases between. This CDR3 spans 12 amino acids. The CDR3 nucleotides are TGTGCCAGTAGTAACCAGGGTTATGGCTACACCTTC. It is translated as CASSNQGYGYTF.

V is TRBV19 and J is TRBJ2-3; tentatively, D is TRBD1 (5 bases). Trimming shortened V by 8 bases and J by 4 bases, and 13 bases separated the two germline ends. This CDR3 has 13 amino acids. Germline lookup yields CDR1 LNHDA and CDR2 SQIVND (reference sequence). The CDR3 bases are TGTGCCAGTGCAGCAGGGCGCGCAGATACGCAGTATTTT. Encoded protein: CASAAGRADTQYF.

The rearrangement joins TRBV7-6 to TRBJ2-7; 13 bases map to TRBD2. Trimming removed 4 bases from V and 0 bases from J; junction bases left unmatched: 3. The CDR3 length is 16 residues. From germline, CDR1 is SGHVS and CDR2 FNYEAQ. CDR3 in DNA: TGTGCCAGCAGCTCGGGACTAGCGGGGTTCTCCTACGAGCAGTACTTC. Translation gives CASSSGLAGFSYEQYF.

The J gene is TRBJ2-3, the V gene TRBV29-1; weak D call: TRBD2 (6 bases). The CDR3 is 13 amino acids. V lost 3 bases and J lost 4, with 11 bases in between. Germline V CDR1 and CDR2: SQVTM, ANQGSEA. The CDR3 loop is CSVDVSGSDTQYF. CDR3 nucleotides: TGCAGCGTTGATGTCAGCGGGTCAGATACGCAGTATTTT.

Remarks on this clone: The same CDR3 arises from other DNA sequences in this sample as well. The chain has TRBV18 and TRBJ2-3; tentatively, D is TRBD1 (6 bases). Trimming removed 6 bases from V and 0 bases from J, with 10 bases in between. CDR1 and CDR2 from the germline V gene are KGHSH and LQKENI. The CDR3 consists of 14 residues. CDR3: CASSGTSSTDTQYF. CDR3 nucleotide sequence: TGTGCCAGCTCCGGGACAAGTAGCACAGATACGCAGTATTTT.

The chain links TRBV6-6 to TRBJ2-1; 13 bases fit TRBD2. This CDR3 is 15 amino acids long. Germline loops: CDR1 MNHNY, CDR2 SVGAGI (reference sequence). Germline trimming cut 7 bases from V and 10 bases from J; bases unmatched to any gene: 10. CDR3 nucleotide sequence: TGTGCCAGCATCCTAGGCGTGACTAGCGGGGGGGAGCAGTTCTTC. Its translation: CASILGVTSGGEQFF.